The sequence of this T cell receptor (beta chain) was determined in a study of CD8 T cells in Susac syndrome. Study-wide results and limits: The study recognized that the number of individuals in its TCR sequencing and HLA analysis was relatively small.

Negative magnetic isolation gave CD8+ and CD4+ cells; FACS enriched CD8+ TEMRA. Turning to this clonotype: The antigen remains unidentified.

Reverse transcription of 0.5 to 1 ug RNA was performed with random hexamers. The CDR3 of TCR beta was amplified by immunoSEQ multiplex PCR across 54 Vbeta and 13 Jbeta. MiXCR, applied by TCRdb to the immunoSEQ multiplex PCR reads, yields one record per CDR3 protein. The sample holds 190,000 or so distinct CDR3 sequences, 85% to 95% seen once. Sequenced: CD4+ T cells from PBMCs. The TCR was taken from a human donor with multiple sclerosis.

CDR3 nucleotide sequence: TGTGCCAGCAGCCAAGAATTGCACTATGGCTACACCTTC. It yields the protein CASSQELHYGYTF. This chain joins TRBV14 and TRBJ1-2; D is uncertain. Per germline, CDR1 SGHDN and CDR2 FVKESK. This CDR3 spans 13 amino acids. V was pared by 0 bases and J by 3 bases, with 5 bases between.